This record looks at one TCR beta chain sequence and its context. TCRdb's table, derived via immunoSEQ multiplex PCR, lists solely in-frame clones and lacks some. The top ten hold 10% of the sample, which has about 160,000 clones, approximately 87% seen once. V lost 5 bases, J lost 2 bases, and 6 bases stayed unmatched. From germline, CDR1 is SEHNR and CDR2 FQNEAQ (reference sequence). The CDR3 extends over 15 amino acids. This entry comes from a study of blood T cell repertoires in COVID-19. Study-wide context: T cells, B-cell-depleted T cells, or PBMCs provided the cDNA or gDNA that served as material.

Patients of the Seattle cohort, enrolled during active infection, were followed longitudinally. This clonotype was obtained from a woman in her 70s with COVID-19, enrolled during active disease. The V and J genes are TRBV7-9 and TRBJ2-7; TRBD1 matches at 10 bases. The sequenced sample was peripheral blood. This CDR3 reads CASSDPGTGAYEQYF. For the CDR3, the DNA is TGTGCCAGCAGCGATCCCGGGACAGGGGCCTACGAGCAGTACTTC.